This entry describes one T cell receptor beta chain. The data were taken from a study of blood T cell repertoires in COVID-19. The repertoire was sequenced with immunoSEQ multiplex PCR; TCRdb's copy has only in-frame clones and lacks some. The sample yields a few hundred thousand clones, 88% seen once. The CDR3 sequence is 14 residues long. Trimming took 6 bases from V and 5 from J; bases not matched to a gene: 6. CDR1 is MDHEN, CDR2 SYDVKM, per germline. Sequenced input: PBMCs or T cells enriched from blood (not recorded which). This clonotype was obtained from a woman between 50 and 59 years old who had recovered from COVID-19. This chain uses TRBV28 with TRBJ2-5; TRBD2 matches 10 bases. The chain's CDR3 is CASRLAGEGETQYF. The CDR3 DNA follows: TGTGCCAGCAGGCTAGCGGGAGAAGGGGAGACCCAGTACTTC.